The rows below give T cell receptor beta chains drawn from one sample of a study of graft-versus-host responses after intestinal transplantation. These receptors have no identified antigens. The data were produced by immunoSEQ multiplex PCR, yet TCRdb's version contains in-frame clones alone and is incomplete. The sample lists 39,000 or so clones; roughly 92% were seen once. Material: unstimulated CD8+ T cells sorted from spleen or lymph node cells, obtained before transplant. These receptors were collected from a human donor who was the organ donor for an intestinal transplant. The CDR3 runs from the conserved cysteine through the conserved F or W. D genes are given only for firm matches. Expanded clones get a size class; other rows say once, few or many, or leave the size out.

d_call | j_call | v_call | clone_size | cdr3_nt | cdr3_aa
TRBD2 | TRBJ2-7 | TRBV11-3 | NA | TGTGCCAGCAGCCCTCCCGTTTGGACTAGCGGCTCCTACGAGCAGTACTTC | CASSPPVWTSGSYEQYF
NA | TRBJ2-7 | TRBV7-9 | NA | TGTGCCAGCAGTCCAGGCGCAGGATACGAGCAGTACTTC | CASSPGAGYEQYF
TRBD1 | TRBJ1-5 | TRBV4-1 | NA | TGCGCCAGCAGCCCCGACAGGGGAGGGCAGCCCCAGCATTTT | CASSPDRGGQPQHF
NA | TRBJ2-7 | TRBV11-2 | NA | TGTGCCAGCAGCTTAGATGGAGGGCTACTAGAGCAGGAATTCTACGAGCAGTACTTC | CASSLDGGLLEQEFYEQYF
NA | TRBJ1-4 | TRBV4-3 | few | TGCGCCAGCAGCCAAGATTGGCCGGGGGTGGAAAAACTGTTTTTT | CASSQDWPGVEKLFF
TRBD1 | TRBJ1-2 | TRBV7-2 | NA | TGTGCCAGCAGCCCGGGACAGGGACCTCGGGGCTACACCTTC | CASSPGQGPRGYTF
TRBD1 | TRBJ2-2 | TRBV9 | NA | TGTGCCAGCAGCGTAGGGACAGGGGCGTCCGGGGAGCTGTTTTTT | CASSVGTGASGELFF
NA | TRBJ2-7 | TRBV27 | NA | TGTGCCAGCAGTTACGGCTACTCCTACGAGCAGTACTTC | CASSYGYSYEQYF
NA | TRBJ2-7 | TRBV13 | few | TGTGCCAGCAGCTTGCGGAGCTCCTACGAGCAGTACTTC | CASSLRSSYEQYF
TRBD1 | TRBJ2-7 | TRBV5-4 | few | TGCGCCAGCAGCCAAAGGACAGGACGCGAGCAGTACTTC | CASSQRTGREQYF
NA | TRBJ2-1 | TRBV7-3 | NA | TGTGCCAGCAGCTTAGGTGTCGGCAATGAGCAGTTCTTC | CASSLGVGNEQFF
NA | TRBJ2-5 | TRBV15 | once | TGTGCCACCAGCGCTCGCTTGGCCGACAGATACCAAGAGACCCAGTACTTC | CATSARLADRYQETQYF
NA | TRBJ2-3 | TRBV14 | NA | TGTGCCAGCAGCCCAAACGCCGTAGATACGCAGTATTTT | CASSPNAVDTQYF
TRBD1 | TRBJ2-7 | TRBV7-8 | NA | TGTGCCAGCAGCTTAGGGTCTTGGGGGACAGGGGGGCTACTAATCTACGAGCAGTACTTC | CASSLGSWGTGGLLIYEQYF
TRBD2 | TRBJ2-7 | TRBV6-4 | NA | TGTGCCAGCAGTGACCCTCTAGCGGGAGCCGAGCAGTACTTC | CASSDPLAGAEQYF
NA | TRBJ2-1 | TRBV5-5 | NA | TGTGCCAGCAGCTTAGGGACAGCGGGCCTCTACAATGAGCAGTTCTTC | CASSLGTAGLYNEQFF
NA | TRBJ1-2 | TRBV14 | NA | TGTGCCAGCAGCCAAGATCCTGGTAACGACTATGGCTACACCTTC | CASSQDPGNDYGYTF
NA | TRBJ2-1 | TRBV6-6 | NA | TGTGCCAGCAGTTACTCGGGGACCGTATCCTACAATGAGCAGTTCTTC | CASSYSGTVSYNEQFF
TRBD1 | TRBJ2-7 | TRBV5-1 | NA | TGCGCCAGCAGCTTGGCCCGGGACAGGTTATCCTACGAGCAGTACTTC | CASSLARDRLSYEQYF
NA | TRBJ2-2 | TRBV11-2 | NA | TGTGCCAGCAGCTTAGTGGGCGGCGGGGAGCTGTTTTTT | CASSLVGGGELFF
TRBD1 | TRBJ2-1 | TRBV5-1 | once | TGCGCCAGCAGCTTAGTGGGACAGGGGAACAATGAGCAGTTCTTC | CASSLVGQGNNEQFF
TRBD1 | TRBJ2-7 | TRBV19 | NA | TGTGCCAGTAGTCCCAGGGGGCCTTCCTACGAGCAGTACTTC | CASSPRGPSYEQYF
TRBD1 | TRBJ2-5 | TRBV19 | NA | TGTGCCAGTAACTCCGGAGGAGGAGGACAGGTTCAAGAGACCCAGTACTTC | CASNSGGGGQVQETQYF
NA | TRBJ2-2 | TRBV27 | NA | TGTGCCAGCAGTTGGGGGACCGGGGAGCTGTTTTTT | CASSWGTGELFF
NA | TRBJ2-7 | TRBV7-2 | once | TGTGCCAGCAGCTTATCCCTGGGGAGACAGGCCTACGAGCAGTACTTC | CASSLSLGRQAYEQYF
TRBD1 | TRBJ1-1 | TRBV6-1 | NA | TGTGCCAGCTTTCGAAAAGGGACAGGGCCGCGTGGGGCTTTCTTT | CASFRKGTGPRGAFF
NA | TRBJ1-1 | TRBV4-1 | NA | TGCGCCAGCGGAACATCAATGAACACTGAAGCTTTCTTT | CASGTSMNTEAFF
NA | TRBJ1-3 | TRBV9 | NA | TGTGCCAGCAGCGGACTTTCCGGGACGGATCTCTCTGGAAACACCATATATTTT | CASSGLSGTDLSGNTIYF
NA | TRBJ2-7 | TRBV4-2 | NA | TGTGCCAGCAGCCAAAGTCCCCGCGGCCCGAGGGGCTACGAGCAGTACTTC | CASSQSPRGPRGYEQYF
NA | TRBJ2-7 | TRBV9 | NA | TGTGCCAGCAGCCCCGGAGGAGGTGAAAGCTCCTACGAGCAGTACTTC | CASSPGGGESSYEQYF
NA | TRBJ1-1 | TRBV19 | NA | TGTGCCAGTAGTCTATGGGGAACTGAAGCTTTCTTT | CASSLWGTEAFF
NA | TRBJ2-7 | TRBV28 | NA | TGTGCCATATCGGCATTAGCGGAACCCTCCTACGAGCAGTACTTC | CAISALAEPSYEQYF
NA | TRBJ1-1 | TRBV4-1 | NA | TGCGCCAGCAGCCAAAGAAACACTGAAGCTTTCTTT | CASSQRNTEAFF
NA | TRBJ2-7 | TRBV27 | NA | TGTGCCAGCAGTTTGGCAGGGACCTCCTACGAGCAGTACTTC | CASSLAGTSYEQYF
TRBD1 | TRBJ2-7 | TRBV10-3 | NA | TGTGCCATCAGGGTCTGGGACAGGGATTCCTACGAGCAGTACTTC | CAIRVWDRDSYEQYF
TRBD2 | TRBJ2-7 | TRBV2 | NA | TGTGCCAGCACGGGGGGGGAGTCCATCTTTGGCTACGAGCAGTACTTC | CASTGGESIFGYEQYF
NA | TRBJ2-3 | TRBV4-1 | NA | TGCGCCAGCAGCCAAGAGGAAGCAACCACAGATACGCAGTATTTT | CASSQEEATTDTQYF
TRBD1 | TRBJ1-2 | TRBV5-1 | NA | TGCGCCAGCAGCTTGGCCAGGGACAGTATCTATAGCTATGGCTACACCTTC | CASSLARDSIYSYGYTF
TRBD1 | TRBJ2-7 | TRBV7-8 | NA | TGTGCCAGCAGCTTATGGACAGGAACCTACGAGCAGTACTTC | CASSLWTGTYEQYF
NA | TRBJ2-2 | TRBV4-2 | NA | TGTGCCAGCAGCCGGACTGAAGCGAACACCGGGGAGCTGTTTTTT | CASSRTEANTGELFF
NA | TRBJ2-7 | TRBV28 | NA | TGTGCCAGCAGTTTGGGGGCCTACGAGCAGTACTTC | CASSLGAYEQYF
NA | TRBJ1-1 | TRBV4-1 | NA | TGCGCCAGCAACCAAGAATCGTCATATCTGAGGCCTGACACTGAAGCTTTCTTT | CASNQESSYLRPDTEAFF
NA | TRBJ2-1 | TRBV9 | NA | TGTGCCAGCAGCGTAGGGGTCAATGAGCAGTTCTTC | CASSVGVNEQFF
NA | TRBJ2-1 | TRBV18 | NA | TGTGCCGGCTCCCCGGGACTGCCCAATGAGCAGTTCTTC | CAGSPGLPNEQFF
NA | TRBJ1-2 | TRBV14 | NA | TGTGCCAGCAGCCAAGAAATTGGTAGTAGGTTCGGCTACACCTTC | CASSQEIGSRFGYTF
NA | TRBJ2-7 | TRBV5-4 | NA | TGTGCCAGCAGCCGGGGACTCGGCTACGAGCAGTACTTC | CASSRGLGYEQYF
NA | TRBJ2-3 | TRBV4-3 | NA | TGCGCCAGCAGCCAAGTCCCAGCTGGGGCGGCCTACACAGATACGCAGTATTTT | CASSQVPAGAAYTDTQYF
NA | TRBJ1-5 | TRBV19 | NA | TGTGCCAGTAGTTCCCTACCTAGCAATCAGCCCCAGCATTTT | CASSSLPSNQPQHF
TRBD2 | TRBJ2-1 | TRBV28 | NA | TGTGCCAGCAGGACCGGGACTAGCGGGTTCTCCTCCTACAATGAGCAGTTCTTC | CASRTGTSGFSSYNEQFF
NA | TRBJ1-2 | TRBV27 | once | TGTGCCAGCAGTTTTGGGGCAGGGACCTATGGCTACACCTTC | CASSFGAGTYGYTF
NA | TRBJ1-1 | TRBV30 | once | TGTGCCTGGAGTCCGAGCTGGAACACTGAAGCTTTCTTT | CAWSPSWNTEAFF
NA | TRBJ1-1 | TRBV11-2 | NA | TGTGCCAGCAGCTTAGGTCCCGGGGACGAAGCTTTCTTT | CASSLGPGDEAFF